The clone carrying this T cell receptor beta chain was observed once. Per the germline V gene, CDR1 is KGHSH and CDR2 is LQKENI. V was shortened by 6 bases and J by 0 bases, with 11 bases between the two germline ends. CDR3 size: 15 residues. Original processing methods: Researchers report that nucleated cell counts were estimated from reference gene primer amplification. Using immunoSEQ multiplex PCR, the repertoire was profiled, and TCRdb retains in-frame clones only, with some absent. V, J and clone size are those of that table, while D and trimming were read from the DNA. The sample yields around 250,000 clones, 65% to 90% seen once. The sample originates from a study of blood T cell repertoires in COVID-19. Study-level background: The United States, Italy and Spain supplied acute and convalescent COVID-19 samples. PBMCs, B-cell-depleted T cells, or T cells provided the cDNA or gDNA that made up the material.

Cohorts were assigned according to the clinical history that participants reported. This sequence originates from a woman in her 50s with acute COVID-19. Input material: PBMCs or T cells enriched from blood (not recorded which). This chain links TRBV18 with TRBJ1-4; D call uncertain. CDR3 region: CASSPRSATNEKLFF. CDR3 nucleotide sequence: TGTGCCAGCTCCCCCCGCAGTGCAACTAATGAAAAACTGTTTTTT.